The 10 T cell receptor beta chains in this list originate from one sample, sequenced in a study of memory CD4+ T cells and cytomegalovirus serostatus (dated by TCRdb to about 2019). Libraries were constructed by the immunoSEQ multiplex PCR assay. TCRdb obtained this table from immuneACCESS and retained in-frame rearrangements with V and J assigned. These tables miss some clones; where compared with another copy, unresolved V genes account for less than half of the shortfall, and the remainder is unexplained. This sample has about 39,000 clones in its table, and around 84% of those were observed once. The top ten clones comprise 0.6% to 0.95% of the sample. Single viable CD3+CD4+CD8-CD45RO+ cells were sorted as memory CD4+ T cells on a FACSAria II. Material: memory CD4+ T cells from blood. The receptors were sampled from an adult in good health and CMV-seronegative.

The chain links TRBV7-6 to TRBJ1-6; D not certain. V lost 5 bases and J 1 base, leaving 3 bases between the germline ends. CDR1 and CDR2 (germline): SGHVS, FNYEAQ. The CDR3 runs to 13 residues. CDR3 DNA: TGTGCCAGCAGCCGATCCTATAATTCACCCCTCCACTTT. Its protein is CASSRSYNSPLHF.

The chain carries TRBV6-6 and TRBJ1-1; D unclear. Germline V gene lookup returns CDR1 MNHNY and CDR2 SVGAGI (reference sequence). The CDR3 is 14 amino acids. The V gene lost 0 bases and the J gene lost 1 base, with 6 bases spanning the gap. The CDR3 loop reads CASSYSTENTEAFF. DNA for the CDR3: TGTGCCAGCAGTTACTCAACGGAGAACACTGAAGCTTTCTTT.

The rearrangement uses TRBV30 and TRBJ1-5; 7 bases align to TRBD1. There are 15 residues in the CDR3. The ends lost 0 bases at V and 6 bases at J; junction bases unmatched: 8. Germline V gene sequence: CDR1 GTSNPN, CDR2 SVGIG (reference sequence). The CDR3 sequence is CAWSVKTGIAQPQHF. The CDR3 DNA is TGTGCCTGGAGTGTGAAGACAGGGATTGCTCAGCCCCAGCATTTT.

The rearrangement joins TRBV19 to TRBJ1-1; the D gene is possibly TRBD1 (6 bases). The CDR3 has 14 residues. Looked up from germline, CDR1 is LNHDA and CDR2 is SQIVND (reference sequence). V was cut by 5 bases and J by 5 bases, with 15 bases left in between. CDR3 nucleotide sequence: TGTGCCAGTAGTTCTTTCTGGGGGCGAACTGAAGCTTTCTTT. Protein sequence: CASSSFWGRTEAFF. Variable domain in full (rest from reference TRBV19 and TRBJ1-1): DGGITQSPKYLFRKEGQNVTLSCEQNLNHDAMYWYRQDPGQGLRLIYYSQIVNDFQKGDIAEGYSVSREKKESFPLTVTSAQKNPTAFYLCASSSFWGRTEAFFGQGTRLTVV.

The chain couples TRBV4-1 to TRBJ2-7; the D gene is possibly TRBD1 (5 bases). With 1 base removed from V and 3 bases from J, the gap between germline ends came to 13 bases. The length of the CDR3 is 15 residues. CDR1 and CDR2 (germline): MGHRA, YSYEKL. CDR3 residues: CASSQVTTENYEQYF. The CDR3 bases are TGCGCCAGCAGCCAAGTCACGACAGAGAACTACGAGCAGTACTTC.

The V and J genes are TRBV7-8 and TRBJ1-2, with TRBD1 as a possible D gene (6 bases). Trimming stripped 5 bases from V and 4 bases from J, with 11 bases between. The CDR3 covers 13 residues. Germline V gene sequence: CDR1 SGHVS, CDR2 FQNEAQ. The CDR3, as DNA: TGTGCCAGCAGCCAAGGGGGGAGCTATGGCTACACCTTC. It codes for CASSQGGSYGYTF.

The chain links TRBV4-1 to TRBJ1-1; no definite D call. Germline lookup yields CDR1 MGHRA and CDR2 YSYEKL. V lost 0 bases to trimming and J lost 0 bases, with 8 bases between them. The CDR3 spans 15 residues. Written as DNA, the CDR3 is TGCGCCAGCAGCCAAGAACCGATTATGAACACTGAAGCTTTCTTT. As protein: CASSQEPIMNTEAFF.

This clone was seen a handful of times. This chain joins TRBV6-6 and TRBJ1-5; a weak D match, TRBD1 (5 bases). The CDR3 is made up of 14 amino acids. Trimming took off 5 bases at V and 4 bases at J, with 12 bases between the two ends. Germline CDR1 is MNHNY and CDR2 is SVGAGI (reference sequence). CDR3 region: CASSARGGNQPQHF. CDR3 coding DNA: TGTGCCAGCAGTGCACGCGGGGGAAATCAGCCCCAGCATTTT.

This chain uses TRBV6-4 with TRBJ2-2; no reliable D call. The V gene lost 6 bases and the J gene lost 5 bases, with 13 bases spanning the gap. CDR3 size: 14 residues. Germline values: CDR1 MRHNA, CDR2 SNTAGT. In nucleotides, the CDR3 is TGTGCCAGCAGACAAGGCGCGAGGACCGGGGAGCTGTTTTTT. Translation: CASRQGARTGELFF.

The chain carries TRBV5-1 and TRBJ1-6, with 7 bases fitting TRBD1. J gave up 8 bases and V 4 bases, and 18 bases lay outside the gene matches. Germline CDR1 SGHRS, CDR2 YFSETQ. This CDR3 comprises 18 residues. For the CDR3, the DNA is TGCGCCAGCAGCCCCGAGGGACCCACCAGGGGGGGCGATTCACCCCTCCACTTT. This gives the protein CASSPEGPTRGGDSPLHF.